This T cell receptor (beta chain) was retrieved from a study of blood T cell repertoires in COVID-19. Using immunoSEQ multiplex PCR, the repertoire was profiled, and TCRdb retains in-frame clones only, with some absent. The sample records around 140,000 clones, more than 60% being singletons. The CDR3 spans 14 residues. The ends lost 3 bases at V and 2 bases at J; junction bases unmatched: 2. Germline CDR1 is MGHRA and CDR2 is YSYEKL. This chain uses TRBV4-1 with TRBJ2-7; TRBD1 agrees at 9 bases. The TCR sequence derives from a woman aged 60-75 years with acute or convalescent COVID-19. Sequencing was done on a sample of peripheral blood. CDR3 in amino acids: CASSHGTGPYEQYF. In nucleotides, the CDR3 is TGCGCCAGCAGCCACGGGACAGGGCCCTACGAGCAGTACTTC.